The rows below give T cell receptor beta chains drawn from one sample of a study of CD8 T cells in ankylosing spondylitis. Via MiXCR, TCRdb re-called the 5' RACE reads, giving one row per CDR3 protein. The sample shows about 210,000 distinct CDR3 sequences, roughly 6.6% of them seen only once. The sequenced sample was blood, either unsorted or a sorted T cell fraction (not recorded which). The receptors originated from a male donor with ankylosing spondylitis. Each CDR3 is given with its conserved first and last residue. The D gene is left open where the match is weak. Expanded clones get a size class; other rows say once, few or many, or leave the size out.

>.|.|TRBJ2-2|TRBV18
TGTGCCAGCTCACCACCGGAGCAGGGCCACGGGGAGCTGTTTTTT
CASSPPEQGHGELFF
>.|.|TRBJ2-7|TRBV2
TGTGCCAGCAGGGTATCCTCCTACGAGCAGTACTTC
CASRVSSYEQYF
>.|TRBD2|TRBJ2-1|TRBV4-3
TGCGCCAGCGGGGACGGGAGCGGGAACTATGAGCAGTTCTTC
CASGDGSGNYEQFF
>.|.|TRBJ2-2|TRBV7-6
TGTGCCAGCAGCTTAGGCAGGACAAACACCGGGGAGCTGTTTTTT
CASSLGRTNTGELFF
>many|.|TRBJ1-5|TRBV12-3/TRBV12-4
TGTGCCAGCAGTCTCGACGTAGGCAATCAGCCCCAGCATTTT
CASSLDVGNQPQHF
>many|.|TRBJ1-1|TRBV9
TGTGCCAGCAGCGCCGGACTGAACACTGAAGCTTTCTTT
CASSAGLNTEAFF
>many|TRBD2|TRBJ2-5|TRBV4-3
TGCGCCAGCAGCCAGAGCGGGGGTAAAGAGACCCAGTACTTC
CASSQSGGKETQYF
>many|TRBD1|TRBJ2-5|TRBV24-1
TGTGCCACCATGGCGGGACAGGGGGCCCAAGAGACCCAGTACTTC
CATMAGQGAQETQYF
>many|TRBD1|TRBJ2-7|TRBV27
TGTGCCAGCAGTCCCAGGGGGCGTGACGAGCAGTACTTC
CASSPRGRDEQYF
>few|TRBD2|TRBJ2-1|TRBV19
TGTGCCAGTAGTATAGGTACTAGCGGGTTCCGGAATGAGCAGTTCTTC
CASSIGTSGFRNEQFF